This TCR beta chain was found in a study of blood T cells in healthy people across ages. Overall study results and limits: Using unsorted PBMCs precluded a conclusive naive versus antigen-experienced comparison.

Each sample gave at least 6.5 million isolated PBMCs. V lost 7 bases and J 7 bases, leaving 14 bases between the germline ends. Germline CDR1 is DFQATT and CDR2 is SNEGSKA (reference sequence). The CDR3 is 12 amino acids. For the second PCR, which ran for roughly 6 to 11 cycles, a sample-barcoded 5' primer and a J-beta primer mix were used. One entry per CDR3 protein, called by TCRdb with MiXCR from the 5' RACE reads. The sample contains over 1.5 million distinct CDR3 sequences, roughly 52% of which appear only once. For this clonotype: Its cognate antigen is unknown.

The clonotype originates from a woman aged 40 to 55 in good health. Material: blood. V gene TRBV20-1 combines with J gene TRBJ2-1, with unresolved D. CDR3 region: CSVIRRENEQFF. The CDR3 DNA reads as TGCAGTGTAATTCGTCGTGAGAATGAGCAGTTCTTC.